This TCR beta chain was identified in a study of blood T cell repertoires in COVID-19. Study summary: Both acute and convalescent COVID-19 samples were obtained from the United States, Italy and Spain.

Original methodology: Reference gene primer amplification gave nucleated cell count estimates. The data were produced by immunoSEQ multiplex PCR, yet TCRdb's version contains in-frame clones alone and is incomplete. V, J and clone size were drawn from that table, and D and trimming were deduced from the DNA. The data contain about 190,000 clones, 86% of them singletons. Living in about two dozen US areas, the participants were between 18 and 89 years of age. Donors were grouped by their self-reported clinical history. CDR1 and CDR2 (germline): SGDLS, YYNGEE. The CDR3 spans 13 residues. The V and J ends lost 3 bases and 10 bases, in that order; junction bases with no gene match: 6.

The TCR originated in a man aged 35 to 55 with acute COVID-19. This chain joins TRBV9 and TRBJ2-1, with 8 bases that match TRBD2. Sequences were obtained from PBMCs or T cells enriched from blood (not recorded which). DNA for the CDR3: TGTGCCAGCAGCGCGACTAGCGCGGGGGAGCAGTTCTTC. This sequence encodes CASSATSAGEQFF.